This T cell receptor (beta chain) was observed in a study of cytomegalovirus exposure and HLA in healthy donors. CDR3 length: 18 amino acids. Germline V gene lookup returns CDR1 SGHRS and CDR2 YFSETQ. The V gene end was trimmed by 4 bases and the J gene end by 1 base; junction bases not matched to a gene: 11. For this clone: Its antigen is undetermined.

The PCR ran on 60 Vbeta and 13 Jbeta primers. The data were produced by immunoSEQ multiplex PCR, yet TCRdb's version contains in-frame clones alone and is incomplete. Of approximately 93,000 clones detected, about 66% appear once; the ten largest clones hold 5.9%. Whole-study results and caveats: The study recorded about 150 TCR beta chains that were cytomegalovirus-associated. TCR beta sequences reportedly predicted the HLA-A and HLA-B alleles of most subjects accurately.

The chain couples TRBV5-1 to TRBJ2-6; 7 nucleotides line up with TRBD1. The sequenced sample was PBMCs. The TCR sequence derives from a boy younger than 18 in good health and CMV-seropositive. The CDR3 loop is CASSGDRAGFSGANVLTF. The CDR3 nucleotides read TGCGCCAGCAGCGGGGACAGAGCCGGGTTTTCTGGGGCCAACGTCCTGACTTTC.